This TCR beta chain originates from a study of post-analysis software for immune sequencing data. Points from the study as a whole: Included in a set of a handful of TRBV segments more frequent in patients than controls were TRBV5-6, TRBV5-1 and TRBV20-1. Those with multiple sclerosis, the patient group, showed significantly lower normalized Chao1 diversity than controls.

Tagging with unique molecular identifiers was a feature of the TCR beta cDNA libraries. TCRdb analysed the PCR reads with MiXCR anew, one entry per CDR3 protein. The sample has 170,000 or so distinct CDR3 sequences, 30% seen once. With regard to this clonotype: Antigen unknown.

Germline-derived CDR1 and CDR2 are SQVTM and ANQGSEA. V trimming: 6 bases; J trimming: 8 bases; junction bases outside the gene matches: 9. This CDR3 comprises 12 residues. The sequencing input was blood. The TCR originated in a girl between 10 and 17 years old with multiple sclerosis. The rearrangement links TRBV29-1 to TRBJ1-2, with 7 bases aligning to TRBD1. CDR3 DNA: TGCAGCGTGCCCTTGCAGGGGGGAGGCTACACCTTC. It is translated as CSVPLQGGGYTF. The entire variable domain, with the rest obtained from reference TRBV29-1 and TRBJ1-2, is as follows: SAVISQKPSRDICQRGTSLTIQCQVDSQVTMMFWYRQQPGQSLTLIATANQGSEATYESGFVIDKFPISRPNLTFSTLTVSNMSPEDSSIYLCSVPLQGGGYTFGSGTRLTVV.